These 16 T cell receptor beta chains share one sample of origin, sequenced in a study of T cell responses to AZD1222 COVID-19 vaccine. The protocol was immunoSEQ multiplex PCR, while the TCRdb copy is restricted to in-frame clones and leaves out a portion. The profile shows some 81,000 clones, roughly 85% of them singletons. The source material was peripheral blood, sampled 28 days after the second AZD1222 dose. Every receptor here comes from an adult who received the AZD1222 COVID-19 vaccine.

The chain recombines TRBV13 with TRBJ1-1; D gene unclear. V dropped 2 bases and J dropped 0 bases, with 16 bases sitting between them. This CDR3 region has 17 residues. Germline loops: CDR1 PRHDT, CDR2 FYEKMQ (reference sequence). The CDR3 sequence: CASSLSAWFTMNTEAFF. In nucleotides, the CDR3 is TGTGCCAGCAGCTTATCGGCTTGGTTCACCATGAACACTGAAGCTTTCTTT.

The rearrangement joins TRBV18 to TRBJ1-2; D is undetermined. Per the germline V gene, CDR1 is KGHSH and CDR2 is LQKENI. This CDR3 spans 15 amino acids. Trimming took off 0 bases at V and 4 bases at J, with 12 bases between the two ends. The CDR3 DNA follows: TGTGCCAGCTCACCACCGACGAGGATGTCCTATGGCTACACCTTC. It yields the protein CASSPPTRMSYGYTF. Using reference TRBV18 and TRBJ1-2 for the parts outside the CDR3, the full variable domain is NAGVMQNPRHLVRRRGQEARLRCSPMKGHSHVYWYRQLPEEGLKFMVYLQKENIIDESGMPKERFSAEFPKEGPSILRIQQVVRGDSAAYFCASSPPTRMSYGYTFGSGTRLTVV.

The rearrangement links TRBV19 to TRBJ1-2, with 9 bases fitting TRBD1. The CDR3 runs 13 residues. The germline gives CDR1 LNHDA, CDR2 SQIVND (reference sequence). With V trimmed by 5 bases and J by 8 bases, 6 bases remained unmatched. This CDR3 reads CASSPTGGRGYTF. CDR3 nucleotides: TGTGCCAGTAGTCCAACAGGGGGCCGCGGCTACACCTTC.

The chain couples TRBV5-1 to TRBJ2-2; TRBD1 is a possible D gene (6 bases). Deletions cut 4 bases from V and 3 bases from J, with 13 bases between. The CDR3 spans 15 residues. Germline CDR1 SGHRS, CDR2 YFSETQ. CDR3 loop: CASSLLPGDTGELFF. CDR3 coding DNA: TGCGCCAGCAGCCTACTTCCAGGGGACACCGGGGAGCTGTTTTTT.

This clone was observed a handful of times. The genes are TRBV28 and TRBJ1-5; D is undetermined. CDR1 and CDR2 from the germline V gene are MDHEN and SYDVKM. This CDR3 is 13 amino acids long. V lost 6 bases, J lost 5 bases, and 11 bases lay in between. In DNA form, the CDR3 reads TGTGCCAGCAGCTTAGGCAAACATCAGCCCCAGCATTTT. It is translated as CASSLGKHQPQHF.

The V gene is TRBV10-3, the J gene TRBJ1-5; D is uncertain. The CDR3 is made up of 13 amino acids. From germline, CDR1 is ENHRY and CDR2 SYGVKD. Trimming removed 3 bases from V and 4 bases from J, with 7 bases in between. In nucleotides, the CDR3 is TGTGCCATCAGTGACAATACTAATCAGCCCCAGCATTTT. This gives the protein CAISDNTNQPQHF.

The CDR3 nucleotides read TGTGCCAGCACCCAATGGGGAGGATCCTACGAGCAGTACTTC. This codes for CASTQWGGSYEQYF. The V gene is TRBV28, the J gene TRBJ2-7; D might be TRBD2 (6 bases). V lost 7 bases, J lost 1 base, and 14 bases lay in between. This CDR3 region has 14 residues. The V gene's germline CDR1 is MDHEN and CDR2 SYDVKM.

This rearrangement joins TRBV11-3 to TRBJ2-1; possibly TRBD1 or TRBD2 for D (5 bases each). The CDR3 contains 14 residues. Germline CDR1 is SGHNT and CDR2 is YENEEA. V lost 5 bases to trimming and J lost 8 bases, with 16 bases between them. The CDR3 is CASSNGAISHEQFF. In DNA, the CDR3 is TGTGCCAGCAGCAACGGGGCCATATCCCATGAGCAGTTCTTC.

The V call is TRBV28, the J call TRBJ1-1; tentatively, D is TRBD1 (6 bases). This CDR3 spans 14 amino acids. Germline V gene sequence: CDR1 MDHEN, CDR2 SYDVKM. Deletions cut 5 bases from V and 5 bases from J, with 15 bases between. The CDR3 is CASSPPTRGTEAFF. The CDR3 coding sequence is TGTGCCAGCAGTCCCCCAACCAGGGGAACTGAAGCTTTCTTT.

This rearrangement joins TRBV4-2 to TRBJ1-1; D might be TRBD1 (5 bases). V was clipped by 0 bases and J by 1 base, with 9 bases between them. Germline CDR1 LGHNA, CDR2 YNFKEQ. The CDR3 is 15 amino acids. CDR3 amino acids: CASSQEGRRNTEAFF. CDR3 sequence (DNA): TGTGCCAGCAGCCAAGAGGGACGAAGGAACACTGAAGCTTTCTTT.

The CDR3 reads CASSPRTGEETQYF. The CDR3 nucleotides are TGTGCCAGCAGTCCTCGGACAGGGGAAGAGACCCAGTACTTC. The rearrangement links TRBV28 to TRBJ2-5; 9 bases match TRBD1. CDR1 MDHEN and CDR2 SYDVKM come from the germline V gene. V lost 5 bases, J lost 3 bases, and 4 bases stayed unmatched. This CDR3 spans 14 amino acids. Full variable domain (outside the CDR3, taken from reference TRBV28 and TRBJ2-5): DVKVTQSSRYLVKRTGEKVFLECVQDMDHENMFWYRQDPGLGLRLIYFSYDVKMKEKGDIPEGYSVSREKKERFSLILESASTNQTSMYLCASSPRTGEETQYFGPGTRLLVL.

The CDR3, as DNA: TGTGCCAGCAGCTTGGTCGGTGGGGGGAGAAACGAGCAGTACTTC. It specifies CASSLVGGGRNEQYF. The chain joins TRBV5-4 to TRBJ2-7, with a possible D match to TRBD2 (6 bases). The CDR3 consists of 15 residues. CDR1 SGHNT and CDR2 YYREEE come from the germline V gene (reference sequence). V lost 0 bases and J 5 bases, leaving 15 bases between the germline ends. The complete variable domain, with remaining parts taken from reference TRBV5-4 and TRBJ2-7, reads ETGVTQSPTHLIKTRGQQVTLRCSSQSGHNTVSWYQQALGQGPQFIFQYYREEENGRGNFPPRFSGLQFPNYSSELNVNALELDDSALYLCASSLVGGGRNEQYFGPGTRLTVT.

This chain uses TRBV28 with TRBJ1-3; a weak D match, TRBD1 (6 bases). The CDR3 runs 15 residues. The V gene's germline CDR1 is MDHEN and CDR2 SYDVKM. V gave up 7 bases and J gave up 7 bases, with 20 bases separating them. The CDR3, as DNA: TGTGCCAGCACTTACCGGGACACAGCCCGGAACACCATATATTTT. As protein: CASTYRDTARNTIYF.

The J gene is TRBJ2-7, the V gene TRBV29-1, with 8 nucleotides matching TRBD1. Germline V gene lookup returns CDR1 SQVTM and CDR2 ANQGSEA. V gave up 4 bases and J gave up 7 bases; unmatched junction bases: 9. The CDR3 is 13 residues long. CDR3 sequence reads: CSVVRQGAGEQYF. The CDR3 DNA is TGCAGCGTTGTGCGGCAGGGGGCAGGTGAGCAGTACTTC.

The chain links TRBV5-1 to TRBJ2-5; D call uncertain. The V and J ends lost 4 bases and 5 bases respectively, with 6 bases between them. The CDR3 consists of 11 residues. Germline CDR1 and CDR2: SGHRS and YFSETQ. CDR3 sequence (DNA): TGCGCCAGCAGCCAGACGGAGACCCAGTACTTC. Protein sequence: CASSQTETQYF.

In DNA form, the CDR3 reads TGCAGTGCTAGTTTAGTCTCAGATACGCAGTATTTT. It translates to CSASLVSDTQYF. V usage is TRBV20-1 and J usage is TRBJ2-3, with D unresolved. From germline, CDR1 is DFQATT and CDR2 SNEGSKA (reference sequence). The CDR3 sequence is 12 residues long. The germline V and J ends were trimmed by 3 bases and 4 bases, with 8 bases remaining between them.